A selection of T cell receptor beta chains follows, all from one sample in a study of T-cell reconstitution after alpha-beta-depleted transplantation in children. TCRdb passed the PCR reads through MiXCR, listing each CDR3 protein once. The data show some 220,000 distinct CDR3 sequences, with 11% seen just once and approximately 30% held by the top ten. The sequenced sample was PBMCs, obtained before TCRalphabeta/CD19-depleted stem cell transplant. The receptors here all came from a child less than two years old with acute myeloid leukemia, due to receive a stem cell transplant. Both conserved end residues are part of each CDR3. The order of the fields is clone size, V gene, J gene, D gene, CDR3 protein, CDR3 DNA. A D gene is named only where the DNA matches it firmly. Clone size is shown for a subset of rows, as once, few, many or a class of expanded clone.

many	TRBV7-2	TRBJ2-4	TRBD1	CASSLQGAKNIQYF	TGTGCCAGCAGTTTACAGGGGGCCAAAAACATTCAGTACTTC
few	TRBV24-1	TRBJ2-1	NA	CATSDPRGSGDEQFF	TGTGCCACCAGTGACCCGAGGGGGAGTGGCGATGAGCAGTTCTTC
many	TRBV6-5	TRBJ2-6	NA	CASSYSFRGASSGANVLTF	TGTGCCAGCAGTTACTCGTTCCGCGGGGCCTCCTCTGGGGCCAACGTCCTGACTTTC
NA	TRBV7-2	TRBJ2-6	NA	CASSLVGISGANVLTF	TGTGCCAGCAGCTTAGTGGGGATCTCTGGGGCCAACGTCCTGACTTTC
many	TRBV4-3	TRBJ2-3	NA	CASSQDWRGGTDTQYF	TGCGCCAGCAGCCAAGATTGGAGGGGGGGCACAGATACGCAGTATTTT
NA	TRBV11-2	TRBJ2-2	NA	CASRITNWGHYTGELFF	TGTGCCAGCAGGATTACTAACTGGGGACACTACACCGGGGAGCTGTTTTTT
many	TRBV28	TRBJ1-6	NA	CASSSPGWNNSPLHF	TGTGCCAGCAGTTCCCCAGGGTGGAATAATTCACCCCTCCACTTT
many	TRBV4-2	TRBJ2-2	TRBD2	CASSQGPSGTGELFF	TGTGCCAGCAGCCAAGGACCTAGCGGGACCGGGGAGCTGTTTTTT
many	TRBV5-1	TRBJ1-2	TRBD1	CASSSTGESYTF	TGCGCCAGCAGCTCAACAGGGGAGAGCTACACCTTC
few	TRBV7-9	TRBJ1-1	NA	CASSLDLATEAFF	TGTGCCAGCAGCTTAGATCTAGCCACTGAAGCTTTCTTT
NA	TRBV10-2	TRBJ2-6	NA	CASSEPTGARSSGANVLTF	TGCGCCAGCAGTGAGCCAACCGGGGCAAGAAGCTCTGGGGCCAACGTCCTGACTTTC
many	TRBV12-3/TRBV12-4	TRBJ2-1	NA	CASRRAPYNEQFF	TGTGCCAGCAGGAGGGCTCCCTACAATGAGCAGTTCTTC
many	TRBV20-1	TRBJ2-7	NA	CSANGAGAYIIEQYF	TGCAGTGCTAACGGTGCGGGTGCTTACATTATCGAGCAGTACTTC
many	TRBV5-1	TRBJ1-2	NA	CASSLDSGGYYGYTF	TGCGCCAGCAGCTTGGATTCGGGGGGCTACTATGGCTACACCTTC
NA	TRBV30	TRBJ2-1	NA	CAWSSQETRYEQFF	TGTGCCTGGAGTTCTCAGGAGACAAGGTATGAGCAGTTCTTC
many	TRBV29-1	TRBJ1-2	NA	CSVEDRDIYYGYTF	TGCAGCGTTGAAGATCGGGACATATACTATGGCTACACCTTC
few	TRBV20-1	TRBJ2-7	TRBD1	CSASSGTGDYEQYF	TGCAGTGCATCATCCGGGACAGGGGACTACGAGCAGTACTTC
many	TRBV25-1	TRBJ2-1	TRBD1	CASSLDRGWDNEQFF	TGTGCCAGCAGTCTTGACAGGGGTTGGGACAATGAGCAGTTCTTC
many	TRBV20-1	TRBJ1-2	TRBD1	CSARGLGQDYGYTF	TGCAGTGCTAGAGGGCTGGGACAGGACTATGGCTACACCTTC
many	TRBV9	TRBJ2-3	TRBD2	CASSPGTRTTDTQYF	TGTGCCAGCAGTCCCGGGACTAGGACGACAGATACGCAGTATTTT
many	TRBV6-1	TRBJ1-5	NA	CASSEKRPPRPQHF	TGTGCCAGCAGTGAAAAGAGGCCCCCCAGGCCCCAGCATTTT
many	TRBV7-3	TRBJ2-3	TRBD1	CASSSGQSTDTQYF	TGTGCCAGCAGCTCGGGACAGAGCACAGATACGCAGTATTTT
many	TRBV5-1	TRBJ1-3	TRBD1	CASRPKVGTATPGNTIYF	TGCGCCAGCCGGCCCAAGGTCGGGACAGCCACCCCTGGAAACACCATATATTTT
many	TRBV28	TRBJ1-2	NA	CASSSVGPDYGYTF	TGTGCCAGCAGTTCAGTAGGACCGGACTATGGCTACACCTTC
many	TRBV5-6	TRBJ2-1	NA	CASSLRVLTYNEQFF	TGTGCCAGCAGCTTAAGGGTTTTGACCTACAATGAGCAGTTCTTC
many	TRBV12-3/TRBV12-4	TRBJ1-5	NA	CASSLGNSNQPQHF	TGTGCCAGCAGTTTGGGTAATAGCAATCAGCCCCAGCATTTT
many	TRBV9	TRBJ2-1	TRBD1	CASSVEMGQSEQFF	TGTGCCAGCAGCGTAGAGATGGGACAGAGTGAGCAGTTCTTC
many	TRBV28	TRBJ1-1	NA	CASKAGHPNTEAFF	TGTGCCAGCAAAGCAGGACACCCGAACACTGAAGCTTTCTTT
many	TRBV5-1	TRBJ2-7	NA	CASSLDGNYEQYF	TGCGCCAGCAGCTTGGACGGAAACTACGAGCAGTACTTC
many	TRBV5-1	TRBJ1-5	NA	CASSLEGGRQPQHF	TGTGCCAGCAGCTTGGAGGGGGGCAGGCAGCCCCAGCATTTT
many	TRBV2	TRBJ1-6	NA	CASRGNSPLHF	TGTGCCAGCAGGGGGAATTCACCCCTCCACTTT
many	TRBV7-3	TRBJ2-7	NA	CASARDSAYEQYF	TGTGCCAGCGCCCGGGACTCAGCCTACGAGCAGTACTTC
many	TRBV23-1	TRBJ2-7	NA	CASSQPRTPIVHEQYF	TGCGCCAGCAGTCAACCCCGGACTCCTATTGTCCACGAGCAGTACTTC
many	TRBV7-2	TRBJ2-7	NA	CASSLPGKPYEQYF	TGTGCCAGCAGCTTACCGGGTAAACCCTACGAGCAGTACTTC
many	TRBV5-1	TRBJ1-1	NA	CASSLMSVGNTEAFF	TGCGCCAGCAGCCTCATGAGTGTGGGGAACACTGAAGCTTTCTTT
many	TRBV28	TRBJ2-1	NA	CASTPSLVENEQFF	TGTGCCAGCACTCCCTCCCTAGTTGAGAATGAGCAGTTCTTC
many	TRBV29-1	TRBJ2-5	NA	CSVFSIIRETQYF	TGCAGCGTCTTCTCCATTATTCGAGAGACCCAGTACTTC
many	TRBV5-5	TRBJ1-4	NA	CASSPHEGNEKLFF	TGTGCCAGCAGCCCGCACGAGGGGAATGAAAAACTGTTTTTT
many	TRBV3-1	TRBJ1-1	NA	CASSRDALNTEAFF	TGTGCCAGCAGCCGGGACGCCTTGAACACTGAAGCTTTCTTT
many	TRBV4-3	TRBJ1-2	NA	CASSAQTGRDYGYTF	TGCGCCAGCAGCGCCCAGACAGGAAGGGACTATGGCTACACCTTC
many	TRBV6-5	TRBJ2-7	TRBD1	CASSYRDRGYEQYF	TGTGCCAGCAGTTACCGGGACAGGGGTTACGAGCAGTACTTC
many	TRBV28	TRBJ1-4	NA	CASHEPGANEKLFF	TGTGCCAGCCACGAGCCCGGGGCTAATGAAAAACTGTTTTTT
NA	TRBV12-3/TRBV12-4	TRBJ1-1	NA	CASNSNRNTEAFF	TGTGCCAGCAATTCAAACCGGAACACTGAAGCTTTCTTT
many	TRBV12-3/TRBV12-4	TRBJ2-2	NA	CASSLNSPGELFF	TGTGCCAGCAGTTTGAACTCCCCCGGGGAGCTGTTTTTT
many	TRBV10-3	TRBJ2-2	NA	CAISSRVAGELFF	TGTGCCATCAGTTCCAGGGTGGCCGGGGAGCTGTTTTTT
many	TRBV6-1	TRBJ1-4	NA	CASSGGGTNEKLFF	TGTGCCAGCAGTGGGGGGGGCACTAATGAAAAACTGTTTTTT
many	TRBV18	TRBJ1-5	NA	CASSQMDSLNQPQHF	TGTGCCAGCTCACAGATGGACAGCCTTAATCAGCCCCAGCATTTT
many	TRBV20-1	TRBJ1-1	NA	CSALDRNTEAFF	TGCAGTGCCTTAGACAGGAACACTGAAGCTTTCTTT
many	TRBV20-1	TRBJ2-3	TRBD2	CSACRLALSTDTQYF	TGCAGTGCTTGCCGACTAGCGTTAAGCACAGATACGCAGTATTTT
many	TRBV9	TRBJ2-3	NA	CASSARGSTDTQYF	TGTGCCAGCAGCGCCCGGGGGTCGACAGATACGCAGTATTTT
many	TRBV7-2	TRBJ2-5	NA	CASSQRRTEETQYF	TGTGCCAGCAGCCAGCGAAGGACGGAAGAGACCCAGTACTTC